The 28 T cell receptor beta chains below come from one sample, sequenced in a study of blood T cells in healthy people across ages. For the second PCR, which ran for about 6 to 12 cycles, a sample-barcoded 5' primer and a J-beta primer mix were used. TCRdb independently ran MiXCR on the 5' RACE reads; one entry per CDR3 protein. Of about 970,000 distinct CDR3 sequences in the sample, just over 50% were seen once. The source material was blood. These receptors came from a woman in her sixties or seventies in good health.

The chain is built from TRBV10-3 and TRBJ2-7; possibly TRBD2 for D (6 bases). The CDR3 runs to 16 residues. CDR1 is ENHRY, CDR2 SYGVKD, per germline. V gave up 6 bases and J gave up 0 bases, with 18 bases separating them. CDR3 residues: CAISDLGLANSYEQYF. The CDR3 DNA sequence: TGTGCCATCAGCGACCTCGGCCTAGCGAACTCCTACGAGCAGTACTTC.

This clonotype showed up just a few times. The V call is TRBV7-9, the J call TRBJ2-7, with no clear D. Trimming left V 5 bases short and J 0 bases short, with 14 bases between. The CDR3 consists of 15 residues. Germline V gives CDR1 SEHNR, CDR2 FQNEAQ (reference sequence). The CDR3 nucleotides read TGTGCCAGCAGCCCCCTCGATAGCCACTCCTACGAGCAGTACTTC. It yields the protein CASSPLDSHSYEQYF.

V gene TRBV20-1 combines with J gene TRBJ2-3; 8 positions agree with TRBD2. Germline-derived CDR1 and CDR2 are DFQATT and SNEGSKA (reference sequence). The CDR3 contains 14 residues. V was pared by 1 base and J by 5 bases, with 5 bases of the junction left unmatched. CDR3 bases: TGCAGTGCTAGAGCGGGAGGGTACCTAGATACGCAGTATTTT. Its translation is CSARAGGYLDTQYF.

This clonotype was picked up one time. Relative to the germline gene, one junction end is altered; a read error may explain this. CDR3 bases: TGTGCCTGCAGCTTACGGACTAGATGGCAGGGCCAAGAGACCCAGTACTTC. Its translation: CACSLRTRWQGQETQYF. This rearrangement joins TRBV7-2 to TRBJ2-5, with TRBD2 identical over 7 bases. The CDR3 spans 17 residues. The germline CDR1 and CDR2 sequences are SGHTA and FQGNSA.

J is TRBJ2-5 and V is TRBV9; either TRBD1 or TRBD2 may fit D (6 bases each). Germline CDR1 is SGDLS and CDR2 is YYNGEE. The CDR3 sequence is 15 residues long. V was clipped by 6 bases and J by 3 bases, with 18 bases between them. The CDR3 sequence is CASTRGRGAEETQYF. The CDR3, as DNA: TGTGCCAGCACCCGGGGGCGGGGCGCAGAAGAGACCCAGTACTTC.

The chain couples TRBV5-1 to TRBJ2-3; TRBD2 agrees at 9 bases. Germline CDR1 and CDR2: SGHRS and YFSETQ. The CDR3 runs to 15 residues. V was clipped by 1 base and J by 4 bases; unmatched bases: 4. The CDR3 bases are TGCGCCAGCAGCTTGCGCGGGGGGGTCGCAGATACGCAGTATTTT. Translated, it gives CASSLRGGVADTQYF.

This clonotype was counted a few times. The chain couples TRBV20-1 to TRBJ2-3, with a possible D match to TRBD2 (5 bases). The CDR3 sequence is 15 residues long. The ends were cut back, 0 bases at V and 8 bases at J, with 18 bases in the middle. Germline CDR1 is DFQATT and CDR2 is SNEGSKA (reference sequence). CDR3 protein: CSARENSGGSPTQYF. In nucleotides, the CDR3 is TGCAGTGCTAGAGAAAACTCGGGTGGGAGTCCTACGCAGTATTTT.

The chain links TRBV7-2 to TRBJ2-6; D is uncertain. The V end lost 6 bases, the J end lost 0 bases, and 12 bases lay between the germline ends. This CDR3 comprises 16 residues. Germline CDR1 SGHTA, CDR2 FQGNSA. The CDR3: CASRSLGFSGANVLTF. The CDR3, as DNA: TGTGCCAGCAGGTCCCTGGGTTTCTCTGGGGCCAACGTCCTGACTTTC.

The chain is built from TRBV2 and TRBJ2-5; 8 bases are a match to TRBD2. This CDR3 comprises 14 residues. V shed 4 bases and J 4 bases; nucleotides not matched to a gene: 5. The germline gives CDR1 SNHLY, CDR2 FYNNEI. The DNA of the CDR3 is TGTGCCAGCAGTGTGGCTAGCGGGTCAGAGACCCAGTACTTC. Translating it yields CASSVASGSETQYF.

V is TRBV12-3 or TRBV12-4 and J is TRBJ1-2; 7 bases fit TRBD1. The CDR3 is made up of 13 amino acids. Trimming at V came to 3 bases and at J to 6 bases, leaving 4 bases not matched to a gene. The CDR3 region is CASSFYRGDGYTF. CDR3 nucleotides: TGTGCCAGCAGTTTTTACAGGGGCGATGGCTACACCTTC.

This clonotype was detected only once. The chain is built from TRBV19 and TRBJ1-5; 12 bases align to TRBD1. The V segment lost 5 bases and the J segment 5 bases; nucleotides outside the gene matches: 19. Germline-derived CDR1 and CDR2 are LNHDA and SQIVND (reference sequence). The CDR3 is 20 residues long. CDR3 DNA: TGTGCCAGTAGTTCCCGTAAGGGACAGGGGGCGGTGGTATACGATCAGCCCCAGCATTTT. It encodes CASSSRKGQGAVVYDQPQHF.

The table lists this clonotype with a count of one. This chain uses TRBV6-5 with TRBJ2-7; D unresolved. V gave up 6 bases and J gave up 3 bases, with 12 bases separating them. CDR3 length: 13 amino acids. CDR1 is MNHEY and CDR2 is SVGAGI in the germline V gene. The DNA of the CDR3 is TGTGCCAGCAGAACCTATGGACGCTACGAGCAGTACTTC. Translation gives CASRTYGRYEQYF.

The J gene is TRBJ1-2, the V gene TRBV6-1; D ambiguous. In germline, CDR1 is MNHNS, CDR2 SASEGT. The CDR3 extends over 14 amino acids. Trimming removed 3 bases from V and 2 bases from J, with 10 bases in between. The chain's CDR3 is CASSEVGQNYGYTF. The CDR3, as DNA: TGTGCCAGCAGTGAGGTCGGGCAGAACTATGGCTACACCTTC.

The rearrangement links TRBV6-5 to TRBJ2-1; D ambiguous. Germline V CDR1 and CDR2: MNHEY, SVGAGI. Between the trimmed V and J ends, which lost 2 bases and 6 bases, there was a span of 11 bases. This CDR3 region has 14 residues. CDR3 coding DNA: TGTGCCAGCAGTTACCTAACAAGGTGCAATGAGCAGTTCTTC. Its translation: CASSYLTRCNEQFF.

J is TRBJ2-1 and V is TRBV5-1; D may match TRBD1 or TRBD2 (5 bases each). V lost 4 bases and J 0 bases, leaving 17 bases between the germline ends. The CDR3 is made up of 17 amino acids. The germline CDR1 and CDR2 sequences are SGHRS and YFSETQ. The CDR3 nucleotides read TGCGCCAGCAGCCCCAGGGAGTCGAGGAGCTCCTACAATGAGCAGTTCTTC. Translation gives CASSPRESRSSYNEQFF.

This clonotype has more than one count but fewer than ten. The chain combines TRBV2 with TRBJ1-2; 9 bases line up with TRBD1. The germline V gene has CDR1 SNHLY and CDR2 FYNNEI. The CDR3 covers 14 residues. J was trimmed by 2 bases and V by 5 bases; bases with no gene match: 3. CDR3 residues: CASSRDRENYGYTF. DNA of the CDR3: TGTGCCAGCAGTCGGGACAGGGAGAACTATGGCTACACCTTC.

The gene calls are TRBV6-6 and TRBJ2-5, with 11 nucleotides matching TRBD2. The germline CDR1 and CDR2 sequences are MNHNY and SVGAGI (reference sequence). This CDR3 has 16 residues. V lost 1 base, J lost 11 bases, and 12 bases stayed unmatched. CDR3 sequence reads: CASSYLRLAGTNEQYF. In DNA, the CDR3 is TGTGCCAGCAGTTACTTAAGACTAGCGGGAACGAATGAGCAGTACTTC.

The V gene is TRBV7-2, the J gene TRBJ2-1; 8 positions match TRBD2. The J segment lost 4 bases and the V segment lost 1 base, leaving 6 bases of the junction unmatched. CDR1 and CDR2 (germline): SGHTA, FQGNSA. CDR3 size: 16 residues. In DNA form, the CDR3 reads TGTGCCAGCAGCTTAGAAGCGGGAGTACTATACAATGAGCAGTTCTTC. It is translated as CASSLEAGVLYNEQFF.

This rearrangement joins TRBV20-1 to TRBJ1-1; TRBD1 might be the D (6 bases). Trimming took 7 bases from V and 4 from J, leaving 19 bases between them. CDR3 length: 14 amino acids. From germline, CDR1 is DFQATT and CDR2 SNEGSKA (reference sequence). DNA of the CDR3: TGCAGTGTTAGTACAGGGTTTGGGGGCACTGAAGCTTTCTTT. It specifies CSVSTGFGGTEAFF.

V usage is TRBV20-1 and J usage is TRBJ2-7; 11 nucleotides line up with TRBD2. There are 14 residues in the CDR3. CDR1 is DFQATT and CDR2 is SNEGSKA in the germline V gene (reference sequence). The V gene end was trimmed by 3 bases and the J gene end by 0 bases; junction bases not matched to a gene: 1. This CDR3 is CSARGLADSYEQYF. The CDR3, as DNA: TGCAGTGCTAGGGGACTAGCGGACTCCTACGAGCAGTACTTC.

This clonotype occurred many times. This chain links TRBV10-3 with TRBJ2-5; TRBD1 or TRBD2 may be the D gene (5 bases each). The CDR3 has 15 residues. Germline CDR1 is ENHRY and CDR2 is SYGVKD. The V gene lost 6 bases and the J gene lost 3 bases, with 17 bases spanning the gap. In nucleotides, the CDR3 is TGTGCCATCAGAAGAGGGACGGTTGGGGAAGAGACCCAGTACTTC. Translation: CAIRRGTVGEETQYF.

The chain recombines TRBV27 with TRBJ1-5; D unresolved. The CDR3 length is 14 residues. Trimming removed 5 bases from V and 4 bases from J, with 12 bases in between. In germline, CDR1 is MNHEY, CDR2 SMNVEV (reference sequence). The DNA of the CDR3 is TGTGCCAGCAGTGACGGGCCGGGGAATCAGCCCCAGCATTTT. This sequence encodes CASSDGPGNQPQHF.

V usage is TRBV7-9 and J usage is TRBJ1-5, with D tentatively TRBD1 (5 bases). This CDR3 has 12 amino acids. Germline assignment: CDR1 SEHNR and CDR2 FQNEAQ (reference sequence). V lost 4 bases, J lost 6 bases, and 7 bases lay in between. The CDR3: CASSWGGQPQHF. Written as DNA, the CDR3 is TGTGCCAGCAGCTGGGGGGGTCAGCCCCAGCATTTT.

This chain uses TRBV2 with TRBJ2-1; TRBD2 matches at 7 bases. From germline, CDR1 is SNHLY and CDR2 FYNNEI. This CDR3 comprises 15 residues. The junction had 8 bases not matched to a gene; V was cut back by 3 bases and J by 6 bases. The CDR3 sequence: CASSDRTRFGNEQFF. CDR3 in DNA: TGTGCCAGCAGTGATCGGACTAGATTTGGCAATGAGCAGTTCTTC.

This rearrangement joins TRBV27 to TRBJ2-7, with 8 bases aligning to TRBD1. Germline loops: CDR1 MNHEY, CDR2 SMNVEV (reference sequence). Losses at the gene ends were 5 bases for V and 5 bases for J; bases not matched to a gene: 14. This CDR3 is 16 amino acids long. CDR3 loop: CASSPATGEIAHEQYF. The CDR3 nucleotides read TGTGCCAGCAGTCCCGCGACAGGGGAAATCGCCCACGAGCAGTACTTC.

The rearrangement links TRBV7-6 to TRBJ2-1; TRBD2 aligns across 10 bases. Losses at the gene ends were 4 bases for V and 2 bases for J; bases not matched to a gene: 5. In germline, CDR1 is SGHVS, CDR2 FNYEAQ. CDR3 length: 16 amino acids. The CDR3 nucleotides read TGTGCCAGCAGCTATAGACTAGCGGGTACCTACAATGAGCAGTTCTTC. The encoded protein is CASSYRLAGTYNEQFF.

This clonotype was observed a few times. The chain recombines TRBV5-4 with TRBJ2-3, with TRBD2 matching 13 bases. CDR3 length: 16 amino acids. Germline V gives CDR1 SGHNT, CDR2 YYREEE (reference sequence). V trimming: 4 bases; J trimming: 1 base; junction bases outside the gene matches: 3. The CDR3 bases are TGTGCCAGCAGCGTGGGACTAGCGGGACGCACAGATACGCAGTATTTT. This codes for CASSVGLAGRTDTQYF. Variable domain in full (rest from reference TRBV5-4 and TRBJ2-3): ETGVTQSPTHLIKTRGQQVTLRCSSQSGHNTVSWYQQALGQGPQFIFQYYREEENGRGNFPPRFSGLQFPNYSSELNVNALELDDSALYLCASSVGLAGRTDTQYFGPGTRLTVL.

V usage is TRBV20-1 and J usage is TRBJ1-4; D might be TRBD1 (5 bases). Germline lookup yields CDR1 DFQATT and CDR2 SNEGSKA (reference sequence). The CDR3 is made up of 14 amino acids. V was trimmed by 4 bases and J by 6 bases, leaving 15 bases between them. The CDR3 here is CSATSGAEDEKLFF. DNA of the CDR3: TGCAGTGCTACCAGTGGGGCGGAGGATGAAAAACTGTTTTTT.